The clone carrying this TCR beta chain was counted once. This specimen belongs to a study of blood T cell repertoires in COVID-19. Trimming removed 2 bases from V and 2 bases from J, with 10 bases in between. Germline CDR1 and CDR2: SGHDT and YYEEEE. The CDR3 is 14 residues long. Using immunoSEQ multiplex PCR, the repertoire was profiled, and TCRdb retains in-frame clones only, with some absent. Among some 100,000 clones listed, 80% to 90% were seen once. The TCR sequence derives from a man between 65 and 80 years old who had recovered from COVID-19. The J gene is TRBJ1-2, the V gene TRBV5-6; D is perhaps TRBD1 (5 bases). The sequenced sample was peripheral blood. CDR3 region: CASSLQQENYGYTF. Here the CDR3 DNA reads TGTGCCAGCAGCTTACAACAGGAAAACTATGGCTACACCTTC.